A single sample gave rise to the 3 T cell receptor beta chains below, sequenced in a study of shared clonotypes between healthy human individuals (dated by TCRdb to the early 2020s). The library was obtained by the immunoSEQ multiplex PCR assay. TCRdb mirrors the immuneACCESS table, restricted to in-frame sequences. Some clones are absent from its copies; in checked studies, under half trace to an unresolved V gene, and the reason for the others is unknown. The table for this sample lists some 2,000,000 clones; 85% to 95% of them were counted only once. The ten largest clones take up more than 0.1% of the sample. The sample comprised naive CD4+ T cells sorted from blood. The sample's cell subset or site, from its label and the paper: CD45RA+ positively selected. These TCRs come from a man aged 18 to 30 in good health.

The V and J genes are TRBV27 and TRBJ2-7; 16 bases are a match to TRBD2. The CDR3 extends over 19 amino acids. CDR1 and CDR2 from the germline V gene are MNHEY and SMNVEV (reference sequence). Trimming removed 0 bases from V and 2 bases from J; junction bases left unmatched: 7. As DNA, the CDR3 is TGTGCCAGCAGTTTATCGAGCGGGACTAGCGGGAGGGTTACCTACGAGCAGTACTTC. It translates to CASSLSSGTSGRVTYEQYF.

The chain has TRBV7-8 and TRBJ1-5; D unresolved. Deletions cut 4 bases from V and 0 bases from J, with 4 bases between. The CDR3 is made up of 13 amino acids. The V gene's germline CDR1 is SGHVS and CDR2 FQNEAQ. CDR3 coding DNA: TGTGCCAGCAGCTCCAATAGCAATCAGCCCCAGCATTTT. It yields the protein CASSSNSNQPQHF.

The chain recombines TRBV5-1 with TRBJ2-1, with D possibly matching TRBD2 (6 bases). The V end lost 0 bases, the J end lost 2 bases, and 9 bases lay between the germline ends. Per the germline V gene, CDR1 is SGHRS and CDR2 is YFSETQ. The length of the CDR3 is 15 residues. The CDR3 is CASSLGVAAYNEQFF. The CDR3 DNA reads TGCGCCAGCAGCTTGGGGGTAGCGGCCTACAATGAGCAGTTCTTC. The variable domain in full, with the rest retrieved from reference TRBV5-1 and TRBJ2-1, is KAGVTQTPRYLIKTRGQQVTLSCSPISGHRSVSWYQQTPGQGLQFLFEYFSETQRNKGNFPGRFSGRQFSNSRSEMNVSTLELGDSALYLCASSLGVAAYNEQFFGPGTRLTVL.